The 25 T cell receptor beta chains below were found in one sample sequenced in a study of blood T cells in healthy people across ages. Sample-barcoded 5' priming and a J-beta primer mix drove a second PCR of roughly 6 to 12 cycles. One entry per CDR3 protein, called by TCRdb with MiXCR from the 5' RACE reads. The sample has 600,000 to 850,000 distinct CDR3 sequences; more than 20% are singletons. The sample was also reused in another study, on T cells of mothers and their children.

Sequencing input: blood. The receptor set was obtained from a boy between 5 and 17 years old in good health.

This chain links TRBV20-1 with TRBJ1-4, with D tentatively TRBD1 (6 bases). CDR1 and CDR2 (germline): DFQATT, SNEGSKA (reference sequence). The CDR3 covers 15 residues. Trimming removed 0 bases from V and 7 bases from J, with 15 bases in between. The CDR3 sequence is CSARDRRGGREKLFF. For the CDR3, the DNA is TGCAGTGCTAGAGATCGGAGGGGGGGACGTGAAAAACTGTTTTTT.

The gene calls are TRBV7-9 and TRBJ2-1; possible D gene TRBD2, 6 bases. The CDR3 is made up of 16 amino acids. Germline-derived CDR1 and CDR2 are SEHNR and FQNEAQ (reference sequence). The V end was cut by 5 bases, the J end by 6 bases, with 20 bases between. The CDR3 nucleotides read TGTGCCAGCAGCCAAACCCTAGCGATCCACCCCAATGAGCAGTTCTTC. It yields the protein CASSQTLAIHPNEQFF.

This clonotype was detected only a few times. V gene TRBV25-1 combines with J gene TRBJ2-2, with D unclear. Deletions cut 5 bases from V and 4 bases from J, with 8 bases between. Looked up from germline, CDR1 is MGHDK and CDR2 is SYGVNS. There are 13 residues in the CDR3. CDR3: CASSPGRTGELFF. Written as DNA, the CDR3 is TGTGCCAGCAGTCCCGGCCGCACCGGGGAGCTGTTTTTT.

The genes are TRBV9 and TRBJ2-5; D is unclear. The J call may be mistaken, given a closer DNA end match to TRBJ2-7. CDR1 and CDR2 (germline): SGDLS, YYNGEE. The CDR3 is made up of 15 amino acids. CDR3 sequence reads: CASSVEARQGYEQYF. The DNA of the CDR3 is TGTGCCAGCAGCGTAGAGGCCCGCCAAGGCTACGAGCAGTACTTC.

As to this clonotype: Germline is not matched at one junction end, which may reflect a read error. The chain is built from TRBV28 and TRBJ2-3, with D possibly TRBD2 on 6 matching bases. Per germline, CDR1 MDHEN and CDR2 SYDVKM. There are 16 residues in the CDR3. The CDR3 loop is CAGSSLAGSQADTQYF. For the CDR3, the DNA is TGTGCCGGCAGTTCCCTCGCGGGGTCTCAGGCAGATACGCAGTATTTT.

The V call is TRBV25-1, the J call TRBJ1-1; TRBD1 aligns across 7 bases. The germline V gene encodes CDR1 MGHDK and CDR2 SYGVNS. V shed 5 bases and J 2 bases; nucleotides not matched to a gene: 2. The CDR3 spans 13 residues. The CDR3 DNA reads TGTGCCAGCAGTTGGGACAGCAACACTGAAGCTTTCTTT. As protein: CASSWDSNTEAFF.

This clonotype has just a few counts. The chain employs TRBV20-1 and TRBJ2-1; tentative D call: TRBD2 (6 bases). Trimming took 6 bases from V and 5 from J, leaving 14 bases between them. CDR3 size: 13 residues. The V gene's germline CDR1 is DFQATT and CDR2 SNEGSKA (reference sequence). The CDR3 sequence: CSADPGLNNEQFF. The CDR3 DNA reads as TGCAGTGCAGACCCGGGACTTAACAATGAGCAGTTCTTC.

The genes are TRBV2 and TRBJ1-1; D call uncertain. The V gene lost 4 bases and the J gene lost 1 base, with 7 bases spanning the gap. The CDR3 sequence is 13 residues long. The germline V gene encodes CDR1 SNHLY and CDR2 FYNNEI. The DNA for the CDR3 is TGTGCCAGCAGTGGCCAGTGGAACACTGAAGCTTTCTTT. The encoded protein is CASSGQWNTEAFF.

Of note for this clonotype: A much larger clonotype is one base distant, so this may be a read error. The gene calls are TRBV28 and TRBJ2-1; D is possibly TRBD2 (5 bases). Germline CDR1 and CDR2: MDHEN and SYDVKM. The length of the CDR3 is 10 residues. V was pared by 9 bases and J by 9 bases, with 9 bases between. DNA of the CDR3: TGTGCCAGGTATAGCGTTGAGCAGTTCTTC. Its translation: CARYSVEQFF.

The rearrangement uses TRBV12-3 or TRBV12-4 and TRBJ1-2; D not certain. V shed 7 bases and J shed 6 bases, with 15 bases lying between them. The CDR3 loop spans 13 amino acids. Here the CDR3 reads CASTGGSGDGYTF. The DNA for the CDR3 is TGTGCCAGCACAGGAGGGAGTGGGGATGGCTACACCTTC.

The V gene is TRBV3-1, the J gene TRBJ2-3; 7 positions agree with TRBD2. With V trimmed by 0 bases and J by 6 bases, 9 bases remained unmatched. CDR3 length: 16 amino acids. Germline values: CDR1 LGHDT, CDR2 YNNKEL (reference sequence). CDR3 coding DNA: TGTGCCAGCAGCCAAGATGGGGGAGGGCCTAGGGATACGCAGTATTTT. Translated: CASSQDGGGPRDTQYF.

The chain has TRBV12-3 or TRBV12-4 and TRBJ2-1; tentative D call: TRBD1 (5 bases). CDR3 length: 15 residues. The V and J ends lost 3 bases and 7 bases respectively, with 16 bases between them. This CDR3 reads CASSFWGIDSNEQFF. CDR3 DNA: TGTGCCAGCAGTTTCTGGGGCATTGACAGTAATGAGCAGTTCTTC.

This sequence joins TRBV29-1 and TRBJ2-5; 9 nucleotides agree with TRBD2. The CDR3 contains 14 residues. Trimming cost V 4 bases and J 5 bases; bases outside gene matches: 8. CDR1 is SQVTM and CDR2 is ANQGSEA in the germline V gene. The CDR3 loop reads CSVGLDSGSETQYF. For the CDR3, the DNA is TGCAGCGTTGGACTGGATAGCGGGAGTGAGACCCAGTACTTC.

The gene calls are TRBV7-9 and TRBJ2-1; perhaps TRBD1 as D (5 bases). Germline CDR1 reads SEHNR; CDR2 reads FQNEAQ (reference sequence). The CDR3 totals 17 residues. V lost 5 bases, J lost 7 bases, and 24 bases lay in between. CDR3 coding DNA: TGTGCCAGCAGCCTAGGTTCCAGGGCCAGTTGGTCTAATGAGCAGTTCTTC. Its translation is CASSLGSRASWSNEQFF.

This clonotype has just a few counts. The rearrangement uses TRBV12-3 or TRBV12-4 and TRBJ1-4; D is possibly TRBD1 (5 bases). The CDR3 has 14 residues. The V end lost 6 bases, the J end lost 8 bases, and 16 bases lay between the germline ends. CDR3 in amino acids: CASSPGQGMEKLFF. DNA of the CDR3: TGTGCCAGCAGCCCCGGGCAGGGAATGGAAAAACTGTTTTTT.

The chain uses TRBV2 and TRBJ2-2; no firm D call. Germline CDR1 reads SNHLY; CDR2 reads FYNNEI. The CDR3 runs 14 residues. V lost 3 bases to trimming and J lost 3 bases, with 8 bases between them. CDR3 sequence: CASSEWTDTGELFF. In DNA form, the CDR3 reads TGTGCCAGCAGTGAGTGGACGGACACCGGGGAGCTGTTTTTT.

The chain joins TRBV28 to TRBJ2-3, with a tentative D call TRBD1 (6 bases). V dropped 0 bases and J dropped 3 bases, with 10 bases sitting between them. CDR1 is MDHEN and CDR2 is SYDVKM in the germline V gene. This CDR3 contains 15 residues. The CDR3 reads CASSLWSTGTDTQYF. CDR3 DNA sequence: TGTGCCAGCAGTTTATGGTCAACAGGGACAGATACGCAGTATTTT.

This clonotype was counted only a few times. The chain has TRBV27 and TRBJ2-7, with D hard to call. Deletions cut 6 bases from V and 3 bases from J, with 6 bases between. The CDR3 has 11 amino acids. Germline assignment: CDR1 MNHEY and CDR2 SMNVEV (reference sequence). The CDR3, as DNA: TGTGCCAGCAGACATGGCTACGAGCAGTACTTC. Protein product: CASRHGYEQYF.

V usage is TRBV5-8 and J usage is TRBJ1-4, with 8 positions matching TRBD1. Germline CDR1 and CDR2: SGHTS and YDEGEE. V shed 4 bases and J 7 bases; nucleotides not matched to a gene: 6. The CDR3 spans 14 residues. Here the CDR3 reads CASSPGGGSEKLFF. The CDR3 DNA reads TGTGCCAGCAGCCCAGGGGGCGGCAGTGAAAAACTGTTTTTT.

V usage is TRBV6-5 and J usage is TRBJ1-4; D is perhaps TRBD1 (6 bases). CDR3 length: 15 amino acids. CDR1 MNHEY and CDR2 SVGAGI come from the germline V gene. Trimming left V 8 bases short and J 8 bases short, with 21 bases between. In nucleotides, the CDR3 is TGTGCCAGCGGCGTACAGGGAATCAGTCCGGAAAAACTGTTTTTT. Its protein product is CASGVQGISPEKLFF.

This clonotype appeared a few times. The chain has TRBV7-9 and TRBJ1-1, with 7 bases that match TRBD1. Per the germline V gene, CDR1 is SEHNR and CDR2 is FQNEAQ (reference sequence). V gave up 4 bases and J gave up 1 base; unmatched junction bases: 6. CDR3 size: 15 residues. The DNA for the CDR3 is TGTGCCAGCAGCTCACCCGGGACAGCGAACACTGAAGCTTTCTTT. As protein: CASSSPGTANTEAFF.

The rearrangement joins TRBV7-9 to TRBJ2-5; possibly TRBD2 for D (6 bases). The CDR3 has 13 residues. Germline V gene sequence: CDR1 SEHNR, CDR2 FQNEAQ (reference sequence). V lost 6 bases and J lost 4, with 12 bases in between. The CDR3 sequence: CASRSGTPETQYF. The CDR3 DNA reads as TGTGCCAGCAGATCCGGGACTCCAGAGACCCAGTACTTC.

This clonotype has more than one count but fewer than ten. In nucleotides, the CDR3 is TGTGCCACCCGACGAACAGGGGATAAGAGCTACACCTTC. Protein: CATRRTGDKSYTF. The chain joins TRBV15 to TRBJ1-2; 7 positions match TRBD1. This CDR3 region has 13 residues. Trimming at V came to 8 bases and at J to 9 bases, leaving 12 bases not matched to a gene. From germline, CDR1 is LNHNV and CDR2 YYDKDF (reference sequence).

V gene TRBV20-1 combines with J gene TRBJ1-1; D unclear. The CDR3 extends over 14 amino acids. The germline V gene has CDR1 DFQATT and CDR2 SNEGSKA (reference sequence). V shed 0 bases and J shed 0 bases, with 8 bases lying between them. CDR3 sequence: CSARDVSLNTEAFF. The CDR3 nucleotides are TGCAGTGCTAGAGATGTCTCCCTGAACACTGAAGCTTTCTTT.

This clonotype appeared a few times. The chain combines TRBV29-1 with TRBJ2-5; tentatively, D is TRBD1 (5 bases). The end of the DNA aligns better with TRBJ2-1, so the J call may be wrong. Germline CDR1 SQVTM, CDR2 ANQGSEA. This CDR3 is built from 12 residues. The CDR3 is CSSRPQGYEQFF. The CDR3, as DNA: TGCAGCTCGAGACCTCAGGGTTACGAGCAGTTCTTC.